The 6 T cell receptor beta chains below were found in one sample sequenced in a study of blood T cell repertoires in COVID-19. Generated by immunoSEQ multiplex PCR, the TCRdb table keeps only in-frame clones and is missing some. Of approximately 67,000 clones detected, about nine tenths appear once; the ten largest clones hold about 6.8%. The sample comprised peripheral blood. Source of these receptors: a human donor in a cohort sampled during active COVID-19.

The chain joins TRBV2 to TRBJ2-2; 10 positions agree with TRBD1. From germline, CDR1 is SNHLY and CDR2 FYNNEI. The CDR3 contains 14 residues. J gave up 7 bases and V 4 bases, and 3 bases lay outside the gene matches. The CDR3, as DNA: TGTGCCAGCAGTGGACAGGGGGCTATCGGGGAGCTGTTTTTT. Protein product: CASSGQGAIGELFF.

The V and J genes are TRBV24-1 and TRBJ1-6, with 8 positions matching TRBD1. Trimming took 3 bases from V and 8 from J; bases not matched to a gene: 11. The CDR3 totals 17 residues. The germline V gene has CDR1 KGHDR and CDR2 SFDVKD. DNA for the CDR3: TGTGCCACCAGTGATCCGAACGACCGGACAGGGCATTCACCCCTCCACTTT. Amino acids: CATSDPNDRTGHSPLHF.

The V gene is TRBV10-2, the J gene TRBJ2-4; D is ambiguous. CDR3 length: 15 residues. The germline V gene has CDR1 WSHSY and CDR2 SAAADI. Trimming left V 6 bases short and J 3 bases short, with 15 bases between. CDR3 coding DNA: TGCGCCAGCAGCCGCGAAGCGCTAGGCAAAAACATTCAGTACTTC. Its translation is CASSREALGKNIQYF.

The rearrangement links TRBV5-1 to TRBJ2-3, with 13 bases identical to TRBD2. The CDR3 length is 16 residues. Losses at the gene ends were 4 bases for V and 4 bases for J; bases not matched to a gene: 6. Germline CDR1 is SGHRS and CDR2 is YFSETQ. The CDR3 nucleotides read TGCGCCAGCAGCCTTCGGACTAGCGGGAGCTCAGATACGCAGTATTTT. Translated, it gives CASSLRTSGSSDTQYF.

V is TRBV3-1 (or the pseudogene TRBV3-2) and J is TRBJ2-2; D is unclear. The CDR3 is made up of 16 amino acids. Germline-derived CDR1 and CDR2 are LGHDT and YNNKEL (reference sequence). V shed 4 bases and J shed 1 base, with 13 bases lying between them. The CDR3 DNA sequence: TGTGCCAGCAGCCGACCCGGGTCAGTGAACACCGGGGAGCTGTTTTTT. Its translation: CASSRPGSVNTGELFF.

CDR3 loop: CASSQTLAGAQETQYF. The CDR3 DNA follows: TGTGCCAGCTCACAGACCTTGGCGGGGGCTCAAGAGACCCAGTACTTC. The chain is built from TRBV18 and TRBJ2-5; perhaps TRBD2 as D (7 bases). V gave up 4 bases and J gave up 2 bases, with 17 bases separating them. The V gene's germline CDR1 is KGHSH and CDR2 LQKENI. CDR3 length: 16 residues.